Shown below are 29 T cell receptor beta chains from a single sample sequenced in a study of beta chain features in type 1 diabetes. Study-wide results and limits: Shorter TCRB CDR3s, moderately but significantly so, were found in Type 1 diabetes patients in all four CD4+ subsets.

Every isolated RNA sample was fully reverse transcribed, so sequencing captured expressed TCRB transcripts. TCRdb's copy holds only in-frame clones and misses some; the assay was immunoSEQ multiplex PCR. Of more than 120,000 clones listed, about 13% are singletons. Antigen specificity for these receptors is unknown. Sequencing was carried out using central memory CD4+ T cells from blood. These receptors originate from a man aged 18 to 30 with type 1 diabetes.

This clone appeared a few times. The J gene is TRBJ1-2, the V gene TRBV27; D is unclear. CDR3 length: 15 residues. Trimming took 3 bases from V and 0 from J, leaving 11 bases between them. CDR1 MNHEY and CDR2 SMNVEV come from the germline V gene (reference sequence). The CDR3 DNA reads TGTGCCAGCAGTTTCCGGGCAGTCACTAACTATGGCTACACCTTC. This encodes CASSFRAVTNYGYTF.

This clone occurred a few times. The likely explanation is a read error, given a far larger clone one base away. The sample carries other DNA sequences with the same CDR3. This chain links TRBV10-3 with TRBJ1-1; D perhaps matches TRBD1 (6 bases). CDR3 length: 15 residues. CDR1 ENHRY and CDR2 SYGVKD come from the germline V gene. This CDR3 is CAISRRQEPNTEAFF. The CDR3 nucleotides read TGCGCCATCAGCCGAAGACAGGAGCCGAACACTGAAGCTTTCTTT.

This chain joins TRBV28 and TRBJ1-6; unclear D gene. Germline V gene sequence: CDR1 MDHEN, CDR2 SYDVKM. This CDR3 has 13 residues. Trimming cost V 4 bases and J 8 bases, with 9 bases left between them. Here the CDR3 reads CASSSIPDSPLHF. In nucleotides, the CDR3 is TGTGCCAGCAGTTCCATCCCCGATTCACCCCTCCACTTT.

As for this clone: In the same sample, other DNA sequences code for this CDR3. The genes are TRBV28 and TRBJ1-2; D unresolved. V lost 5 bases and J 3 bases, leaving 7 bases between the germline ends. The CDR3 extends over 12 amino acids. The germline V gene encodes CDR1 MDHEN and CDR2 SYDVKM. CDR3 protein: CASSLGDYGYTF. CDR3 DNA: TGTGCCAGCAGTCTGGGAGACTATGGCTACACCTTC.

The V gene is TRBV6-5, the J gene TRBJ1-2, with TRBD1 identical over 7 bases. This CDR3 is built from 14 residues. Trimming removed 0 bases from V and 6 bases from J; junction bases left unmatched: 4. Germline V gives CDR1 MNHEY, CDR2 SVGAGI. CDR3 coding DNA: TGTGCCAGCAGTTACTCGGGACAGCTCAATGGCTACACCTTC. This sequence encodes CASSYSGQLNGYTF.

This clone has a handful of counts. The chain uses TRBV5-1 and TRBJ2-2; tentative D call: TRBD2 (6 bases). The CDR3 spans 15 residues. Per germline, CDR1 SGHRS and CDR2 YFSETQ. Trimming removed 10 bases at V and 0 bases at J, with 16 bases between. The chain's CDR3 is CASSREQSNTGELFF. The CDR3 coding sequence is TGCGCCTCCAGTCGGGAGCAATCGAACACCGGGGAGCTGTTTTTT.

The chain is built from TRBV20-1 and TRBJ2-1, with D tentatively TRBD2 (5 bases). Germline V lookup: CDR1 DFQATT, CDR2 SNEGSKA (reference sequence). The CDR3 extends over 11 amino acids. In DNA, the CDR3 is TGCAGCGAGGGCCGAGACAATGAGCAGTTCTTC. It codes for CSEGRDNEQFF.

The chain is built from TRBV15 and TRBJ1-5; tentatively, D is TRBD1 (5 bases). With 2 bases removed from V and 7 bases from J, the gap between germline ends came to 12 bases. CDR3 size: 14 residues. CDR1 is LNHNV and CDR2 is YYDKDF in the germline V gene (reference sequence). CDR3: CATSRPRGTQPQHF. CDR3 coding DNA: TGTGCCACCAGCAGACCGCGGGGCACGCAGCCCCAGCATTTT.

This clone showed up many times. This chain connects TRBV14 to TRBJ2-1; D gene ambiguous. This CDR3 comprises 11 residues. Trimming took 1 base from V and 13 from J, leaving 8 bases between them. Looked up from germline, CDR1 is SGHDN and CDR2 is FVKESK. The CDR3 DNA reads TGTGCCAGCAGCCAAGCGCAAAACCAGTTCTTC. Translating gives CASSQAQNQFF.

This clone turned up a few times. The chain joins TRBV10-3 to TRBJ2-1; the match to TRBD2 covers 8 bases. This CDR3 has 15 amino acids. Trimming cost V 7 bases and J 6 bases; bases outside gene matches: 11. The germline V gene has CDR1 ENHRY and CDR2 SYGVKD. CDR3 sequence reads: CAITAFGGAVNEQFF. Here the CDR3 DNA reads TGTGCCATCACCGCTTTCGGGGGGGCCGTCAATGAGCAGTTCTTC.

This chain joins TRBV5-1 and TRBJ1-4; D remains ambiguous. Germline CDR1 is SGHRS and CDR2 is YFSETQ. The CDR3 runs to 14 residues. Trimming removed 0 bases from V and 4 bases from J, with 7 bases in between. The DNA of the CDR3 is TGCGCCAGCAGCTTGGTCTCGGGTAATGAAAAACTGTTTTTT. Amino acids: CASSLVSGNEKLFF.

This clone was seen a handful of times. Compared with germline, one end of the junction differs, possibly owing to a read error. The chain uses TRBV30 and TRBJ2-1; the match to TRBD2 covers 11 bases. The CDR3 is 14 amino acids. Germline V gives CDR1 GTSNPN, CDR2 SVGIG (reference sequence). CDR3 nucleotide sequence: TGTGCCGGGAGTAGCGGGGGGGTGCCCAATGAGCAGTTCTTC. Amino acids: CAGSSGGVPNEQFF.

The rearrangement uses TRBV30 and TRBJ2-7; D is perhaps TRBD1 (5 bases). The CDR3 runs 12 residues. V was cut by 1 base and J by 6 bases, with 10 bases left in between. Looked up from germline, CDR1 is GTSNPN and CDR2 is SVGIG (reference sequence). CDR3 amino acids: CAWSGVRGEQYF. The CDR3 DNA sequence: TGTGCCTGGAGTGGGGTTAGGGGCGAGCAGTACTTC.

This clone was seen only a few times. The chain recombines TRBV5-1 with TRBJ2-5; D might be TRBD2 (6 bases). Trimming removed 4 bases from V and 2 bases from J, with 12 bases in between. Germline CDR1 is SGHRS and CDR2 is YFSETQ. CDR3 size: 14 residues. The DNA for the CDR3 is TGCGCCAGCAGCGGGGGACTTATGCAAGAGACCCAGTACTTC. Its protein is CASSGGLMQETQYF.

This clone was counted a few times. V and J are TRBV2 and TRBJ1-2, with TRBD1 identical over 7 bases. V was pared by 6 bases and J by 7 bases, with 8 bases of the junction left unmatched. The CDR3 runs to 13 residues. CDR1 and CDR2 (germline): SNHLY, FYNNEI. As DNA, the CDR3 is TGTGCCAGCAGACAGACAGGGCTGAGTGGCTACACCTTC. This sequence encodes CASRQTGLSGYTF.

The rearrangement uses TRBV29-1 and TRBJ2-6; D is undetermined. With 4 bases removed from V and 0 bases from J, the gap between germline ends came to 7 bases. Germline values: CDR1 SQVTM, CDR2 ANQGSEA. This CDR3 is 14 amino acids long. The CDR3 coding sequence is TGCAGCGTTGGTTCGGGCTCTGGGGCCAACGTCCTGACTTTC. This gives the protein CSVGSGSGANVLTF.

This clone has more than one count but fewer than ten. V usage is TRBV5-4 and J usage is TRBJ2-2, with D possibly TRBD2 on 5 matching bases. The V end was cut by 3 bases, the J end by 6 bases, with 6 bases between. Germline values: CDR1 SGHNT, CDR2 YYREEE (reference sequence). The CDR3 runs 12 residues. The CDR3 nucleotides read TGTGCCAGCAGCTCACTAGCCGGGGAGCTGTTTTTT. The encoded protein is CASSSLAGELFF.

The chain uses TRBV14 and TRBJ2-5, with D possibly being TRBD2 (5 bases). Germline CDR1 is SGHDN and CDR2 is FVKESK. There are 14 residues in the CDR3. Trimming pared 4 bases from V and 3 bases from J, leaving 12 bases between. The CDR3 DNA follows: TGTGCCAGCAGCCCCTTTTGGGGAGAAGAGACCCAGTACTTC. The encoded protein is CASSPFWGEETQYF. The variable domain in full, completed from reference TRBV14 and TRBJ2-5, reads EAGVTQFPSHSVIEKGQTVTLRCDPISGHDNLYWYRRVMGKEIKFLLHFVKESKQDESGMPNNRFLAERTGGTYSTLKVQPAELEDSGVYFCASSPFWGEETQYFGPGTRLLVL.

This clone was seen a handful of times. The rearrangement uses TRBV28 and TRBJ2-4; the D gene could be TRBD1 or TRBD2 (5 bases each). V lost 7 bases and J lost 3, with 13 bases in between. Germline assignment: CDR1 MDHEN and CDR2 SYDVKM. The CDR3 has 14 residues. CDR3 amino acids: CASITTADKNIQYF. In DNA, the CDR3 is TGTGCCAGCATAACGACAGCGGACAAAAACATTCAGTACTTC.

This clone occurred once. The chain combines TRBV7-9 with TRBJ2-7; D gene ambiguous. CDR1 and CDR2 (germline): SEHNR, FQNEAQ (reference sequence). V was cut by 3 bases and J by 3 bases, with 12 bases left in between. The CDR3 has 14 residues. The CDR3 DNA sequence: TGTGCCAGCAGCTTTTCTGGGATCCTCTACGAGCAGTACTTC. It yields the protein CASSFSGILYEQYF.

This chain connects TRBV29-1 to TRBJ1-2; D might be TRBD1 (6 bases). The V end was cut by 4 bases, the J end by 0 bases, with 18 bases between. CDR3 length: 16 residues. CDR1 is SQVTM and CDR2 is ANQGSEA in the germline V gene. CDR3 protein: CSVGGASSAANYGYTF. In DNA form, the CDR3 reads TGCAGCGTTGGGGGGGCATCGTCGGCCGCTAACTATGGCTACACCTTC.

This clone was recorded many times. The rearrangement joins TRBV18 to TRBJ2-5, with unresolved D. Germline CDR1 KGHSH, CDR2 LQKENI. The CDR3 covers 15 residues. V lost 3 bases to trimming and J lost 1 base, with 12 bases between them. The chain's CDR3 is CASSPASLVQETQYF. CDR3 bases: TGTGCCAGCTCACCTGCCAGCCTAGTCCAAGAGACCCAGTACTTC.

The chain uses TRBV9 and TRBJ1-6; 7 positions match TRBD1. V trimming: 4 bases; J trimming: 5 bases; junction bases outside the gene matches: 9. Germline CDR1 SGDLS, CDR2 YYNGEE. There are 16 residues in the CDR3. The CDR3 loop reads CASSTRQGENNSPLHF. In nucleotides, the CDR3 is TGTGCCAGCAGCACCCGACAGGGAGAGAATAATTCACCCCTCCACTTT.

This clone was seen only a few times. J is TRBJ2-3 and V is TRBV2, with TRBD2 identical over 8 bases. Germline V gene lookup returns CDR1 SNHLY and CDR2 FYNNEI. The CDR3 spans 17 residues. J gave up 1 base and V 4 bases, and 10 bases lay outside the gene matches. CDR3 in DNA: TGTGCCAGCAGTGGATCGGCGGGGGGCTCTGGCACAGATACGCAGTATTTT. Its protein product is CASSGSAGGSGTDTQYF.

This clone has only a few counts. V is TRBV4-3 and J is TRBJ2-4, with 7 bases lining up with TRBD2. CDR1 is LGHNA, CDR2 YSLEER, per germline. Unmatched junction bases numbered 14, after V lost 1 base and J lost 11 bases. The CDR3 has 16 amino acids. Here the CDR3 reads CASSQAQTRLAGLQYF. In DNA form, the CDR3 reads TGCGCCAGCAGCCAAGCCCAGACAAGACTAGCCGGACTTCAGTACTTC.

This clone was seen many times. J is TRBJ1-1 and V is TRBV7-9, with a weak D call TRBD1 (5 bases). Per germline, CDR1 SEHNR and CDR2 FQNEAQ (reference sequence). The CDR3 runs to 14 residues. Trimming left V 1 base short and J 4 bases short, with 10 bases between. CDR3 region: CASSLEQVTTEAFF. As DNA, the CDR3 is TGTGCCAGCAGCTTAGAACAGGTGACCACTGAAGCTTTCTTT.

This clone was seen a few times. This CDR3 is CASRKDSGSYEQYF. The CDR3 bases are TGCGCCAGCAGGAAAGATAGCGGGTCCTACGAGCAGTACTTC. The rearrangement uses TRBV5-1 and TRBJ2-7; the match to TRBD2 covers 7 bases. The germline V gene encodes CDR1 SGHRS and CDR2 YFSETQ. The CDR3 runs to 14 residues. The V and J ends lost 5 bases and 1 base, in that order; junction bases with no gene match: 6.

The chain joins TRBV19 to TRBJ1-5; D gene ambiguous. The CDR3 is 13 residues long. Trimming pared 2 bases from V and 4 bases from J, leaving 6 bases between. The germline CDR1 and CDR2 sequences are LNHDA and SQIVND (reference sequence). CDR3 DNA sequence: TGTGCCAGTAGTATAACAGATAATCAGCCCCAGCATTTT. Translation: CASSITDNQPQHF.

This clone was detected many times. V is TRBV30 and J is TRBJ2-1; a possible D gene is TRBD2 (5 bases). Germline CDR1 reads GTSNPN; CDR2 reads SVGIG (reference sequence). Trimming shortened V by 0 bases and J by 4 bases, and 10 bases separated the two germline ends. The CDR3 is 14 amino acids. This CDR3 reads CAWSVLRVYNEQFF. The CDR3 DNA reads TGTGCCTGGAGTGTACTGAGGGTGTACAATGAGCAGTTCTTC.